The TCR beta chain described here comes from a study of blood T cell repertoires in COVID-19. Per the authors' pipeline: Cell counts per sample came from amplifying reference gene primers. The method was immunoSEQ multiplex PCR; TCRdb's version includes in-frame clones alone and lacks a portion of them. V and J calls and clone size are as listed in that table; D and trimming were resolved from the DNA. Of about 350,000 clones in the sample, around 86% were seen once. Deletions cut 2 bases from V and 3 bases from J, with 11 bases between. The CDR3 contains 14 residues. The germline V gene encodes CDR1 MNHEY and CDR2 SMNVEV (reference sequence). Seattle participants joined during active infection and were tracked over time.

The specimen sequenced was peripheral blood. The chain is built from TRBV27 and TRBJ2-7, with D perhaps TRBD2 (5 bases). This TCR was sampled from a woman between 45 and 65 years old with COVID-19, enrolled during active disease. The CDR3 reads CASSLLAAGYEQYF. In nucleotides, the CDR3 is TGTGCCAGCAGTTTACTAGCCGCGGGCTACGAGCAGTACTTC.